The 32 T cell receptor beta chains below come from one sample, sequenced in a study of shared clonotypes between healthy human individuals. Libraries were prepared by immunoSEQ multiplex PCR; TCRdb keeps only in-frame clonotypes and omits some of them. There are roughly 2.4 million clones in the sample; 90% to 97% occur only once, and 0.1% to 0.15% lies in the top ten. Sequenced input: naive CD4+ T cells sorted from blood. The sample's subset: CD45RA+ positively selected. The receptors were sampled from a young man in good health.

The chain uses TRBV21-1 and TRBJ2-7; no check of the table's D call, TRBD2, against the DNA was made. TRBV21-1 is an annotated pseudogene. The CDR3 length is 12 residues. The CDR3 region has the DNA TGTGCCAGGGCCGAGGCAGAATGCGAGCAGTACTTC. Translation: CARAEAECEQYF.

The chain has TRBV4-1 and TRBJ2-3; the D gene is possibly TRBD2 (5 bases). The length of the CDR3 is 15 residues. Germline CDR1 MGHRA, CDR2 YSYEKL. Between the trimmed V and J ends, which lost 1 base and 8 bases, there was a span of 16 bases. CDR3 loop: CASSQVAPSLTTQYF. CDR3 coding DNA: TGCGCCAGCAGCCAAGTGGCACCTAGCTTGACTACGCAGTATTTT.

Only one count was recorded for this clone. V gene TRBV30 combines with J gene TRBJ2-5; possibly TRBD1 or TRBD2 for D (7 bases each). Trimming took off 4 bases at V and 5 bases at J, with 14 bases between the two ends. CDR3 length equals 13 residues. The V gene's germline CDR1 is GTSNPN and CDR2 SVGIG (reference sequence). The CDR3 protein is CAWNTQGGETQYF. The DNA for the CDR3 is TGTGCCTGGAATACGCAGGGGGGGGAGACCCAGTACTTC.

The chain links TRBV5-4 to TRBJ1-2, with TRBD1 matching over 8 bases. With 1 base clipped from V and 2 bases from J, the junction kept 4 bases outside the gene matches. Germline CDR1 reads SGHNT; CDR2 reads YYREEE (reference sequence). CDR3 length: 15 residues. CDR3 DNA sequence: TGTGCCAGCAGCTTGCCGCGGACAGGGAACTATGGCTACACCTTC. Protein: CASSLPRTGNYGYTF.

CDR3 in amino acids: CASMTSGSSYEQYF. For the CDR3, the DNA is TGTGCCTCTATGACTAGCGGGAGTTCCTACGAGCAGTACTTC. The rearrangement links TRBV10-3 to TRBJ2-7; TRBD2 matches at 12 bases. This CDR3 has 14 residues. V lost 11 bases to trimming and J lost 1 base; unmatched junction nucleotides: 6. Germline V lookup: CDR1 ENHRY, CDR2 SYGVKD.

This CDR3 reads CASSRQGAEQYF. CDR3 nucleotide sequence: TGCGCCAGCAGCAGACAGGGGGCCGAGCAGTACTTC. This chain connects TRBV5-1 to TRBJ2-7, with 10 bases that match TRBD1. With V trimmed by 4 bases and J by 6 bases, 1 base remained unmatched. CDR3 length: 12 amino acids. CDR1 and CDR2 from the germline V gene are SGHRS and YFSETQ.

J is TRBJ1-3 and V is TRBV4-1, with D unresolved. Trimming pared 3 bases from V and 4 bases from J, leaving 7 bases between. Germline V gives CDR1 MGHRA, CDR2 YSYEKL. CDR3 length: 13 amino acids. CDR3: CASSQIVGNTIYF. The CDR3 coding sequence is TGCGCCAGCAGCCAGATTGTAGGAAACACCATATATTTT.

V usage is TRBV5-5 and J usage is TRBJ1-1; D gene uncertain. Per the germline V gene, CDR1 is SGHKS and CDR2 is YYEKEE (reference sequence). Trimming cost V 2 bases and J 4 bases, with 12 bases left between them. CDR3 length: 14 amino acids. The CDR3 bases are TGTGCCAGCAGCTTTGCCAGCCTGGGCACTGAAGCTTTCTTT. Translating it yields CASSFASLGTEAFF.

CDR3: CASSFGFGQPYEQYF. In DNA form, the CDR3 reads TGTGCCAGCAGTTTCGGATTCGGACAGCCCTACGAGCAGTACTTC. V gene TRBV27 combines with J gene TRBJ2-7; possibly TRBD1 for D (6 bases). Trimming left V 3 bases short and J 2 bases short, with 14 bases between. The germline gives CDR1 MNHEY, CDR2 SMNVEV (reference sequence). The CDR3 has 15 residues.

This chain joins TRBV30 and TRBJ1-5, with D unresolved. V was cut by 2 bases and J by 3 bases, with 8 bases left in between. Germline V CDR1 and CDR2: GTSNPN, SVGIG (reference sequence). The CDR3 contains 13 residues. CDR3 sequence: CAWSYGYNQPQHF. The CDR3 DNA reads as TGTGCCTGGAGTTACGGGTACAATCAGCCCCAGCATTTT. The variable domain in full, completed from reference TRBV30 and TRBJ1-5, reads SQTIHQWPATLVQPVGSPLSLECTVEGTSNPNLYWYRQAAGRGLQLLFYSVGIGQISSEVPQNLSASRPQDRQFILSSKKLLLSDSGFYLCAWSYGYNQPQHFGDGTRLSIL.

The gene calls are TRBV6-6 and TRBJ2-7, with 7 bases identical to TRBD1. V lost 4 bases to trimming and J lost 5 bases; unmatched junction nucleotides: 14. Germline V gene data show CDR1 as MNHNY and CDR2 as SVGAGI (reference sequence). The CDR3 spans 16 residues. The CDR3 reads CASSSRRQGTSNEQYF. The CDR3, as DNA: TGTGCCAGCAGTTCCAGAAGACAGGGAACGAGCAACGAGCAGTACTTC.

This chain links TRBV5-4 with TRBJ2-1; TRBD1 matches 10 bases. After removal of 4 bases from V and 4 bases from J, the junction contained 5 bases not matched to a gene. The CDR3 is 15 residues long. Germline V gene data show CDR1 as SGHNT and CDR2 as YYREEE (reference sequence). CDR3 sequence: CASSEDRGSYNEQFF. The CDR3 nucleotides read TGTGCCAGCAGCGAGGACAGGGGGTCGTACAATGAGCAGTTCTTC.

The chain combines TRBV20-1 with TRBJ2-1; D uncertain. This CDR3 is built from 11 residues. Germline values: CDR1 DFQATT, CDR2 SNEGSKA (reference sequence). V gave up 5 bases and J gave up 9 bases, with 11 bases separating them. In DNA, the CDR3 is TGCAGTGCTTCCTCGAAAACTGAGCAGTTCTTC. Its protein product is CSASSKTEQFF.

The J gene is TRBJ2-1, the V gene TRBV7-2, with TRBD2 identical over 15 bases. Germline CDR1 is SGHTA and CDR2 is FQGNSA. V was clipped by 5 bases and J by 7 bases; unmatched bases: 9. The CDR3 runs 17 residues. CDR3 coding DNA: TGTGCCAGCAGCCCGCGGACTAGCGGGAGGGGTTGGAATGAGCAGTTCTTC. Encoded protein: CASSPRTSGRGWNEQFF.

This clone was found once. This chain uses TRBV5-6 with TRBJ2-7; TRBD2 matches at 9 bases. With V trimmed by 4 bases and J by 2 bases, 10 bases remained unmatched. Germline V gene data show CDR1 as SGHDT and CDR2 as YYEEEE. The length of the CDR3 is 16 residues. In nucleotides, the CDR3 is TGTGCCAGCAGCCCTCAGAGGGCGGGAGGGCCCTACGAGCAGTACTTC. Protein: CASSPQRAGGPYEQYF.

Written as DNA, the CDR3 is TGTGCCAGCAGCTTCCCGGGACAGGGTTCCACCGGGGAGCTGTTTTTT. Its translation is CASSFPGQGSTGELFF. This rearrangement joins TRBV7-8 to TRBJ2-2; 9 bases line up with TRBD1. There are 16 residues in the CDR3. Looked up from germline, CDR1 is SGHVS and CDR2 is FQNEAQ. The V segment lost 3 bases and the J segment 4 bases; nucleotides outside the gene matches: 6. Supplemented by reference TRBV7-8 and TRBJ2-2, the full variable domain reads GAGVSQSPRYKVAKRGQDVALRCDPISGHVSLFWYQQALGQGPEFLTYFQNEAQLDKSGLPSDRFFAERPEGSVSTLKIQRTQQEDSAVYLCASSFPGQGSTGELFFGEGSRLTVL.

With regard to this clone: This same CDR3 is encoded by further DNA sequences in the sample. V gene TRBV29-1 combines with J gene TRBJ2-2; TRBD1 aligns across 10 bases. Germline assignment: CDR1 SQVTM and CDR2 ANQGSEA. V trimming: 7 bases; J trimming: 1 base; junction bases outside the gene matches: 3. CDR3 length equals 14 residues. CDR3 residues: CSARTGGNTGELFF. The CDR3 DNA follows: TGCAGCGCCAGGACAGGGGGGAACACCGGGGAGCTGTTTTTT.

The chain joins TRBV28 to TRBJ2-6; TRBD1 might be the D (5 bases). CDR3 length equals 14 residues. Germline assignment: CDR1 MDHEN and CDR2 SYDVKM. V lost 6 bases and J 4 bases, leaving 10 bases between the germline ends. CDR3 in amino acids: CASRGRAGANVLTF. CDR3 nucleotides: TGTGCCAGCAGAGGCAGGGCCGGGGCCAACGTCCTGACTTTC. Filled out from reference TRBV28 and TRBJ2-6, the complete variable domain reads DVKVTQSSRYLVKRTGEKVFLECVQDMDHENMFWYRQDPGLGLRLIYFSYDVKMKEKGDIPEGYSVSREKKERFSLILESASTNQTSMYLCASRGRAGANVLTFGAGSRLTVL.

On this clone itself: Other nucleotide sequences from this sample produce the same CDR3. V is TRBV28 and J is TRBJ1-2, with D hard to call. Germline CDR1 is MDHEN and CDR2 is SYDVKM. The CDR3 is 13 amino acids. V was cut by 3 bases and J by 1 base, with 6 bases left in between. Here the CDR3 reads CASSLGSNYGYTF. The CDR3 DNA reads TGTGCCAGCAGTTTGGGCAGTAACTATGGCTACACCTTC.

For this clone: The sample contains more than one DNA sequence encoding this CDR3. The CDR3 region is CASSLTGNQPQHF. The CDR3, as DNA: TGTGCCAGCAGTTTGACAGGGAATCAGCCCCAGCATTTT. The V and J genes are TRBV7-8 and TRBJ1-5; 7 positions match TRBD1. The CDR3 is made up of 13 amino acids. J lost 4 bases, V lost 6 bases, and 3 bases had no gene match. Per the germline V gene, CDR1 is SGHVS and CDR2 is FQNEAQ.

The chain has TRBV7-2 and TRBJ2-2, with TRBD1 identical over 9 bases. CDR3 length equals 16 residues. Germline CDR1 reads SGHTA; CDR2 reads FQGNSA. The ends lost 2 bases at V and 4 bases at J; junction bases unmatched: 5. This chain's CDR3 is CASSLRQGVSTGELFF. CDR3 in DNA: TGTGCCAGCAGCTTAAGACAGGGGGTATCCACCGGGGAGCTGTTTTTT.

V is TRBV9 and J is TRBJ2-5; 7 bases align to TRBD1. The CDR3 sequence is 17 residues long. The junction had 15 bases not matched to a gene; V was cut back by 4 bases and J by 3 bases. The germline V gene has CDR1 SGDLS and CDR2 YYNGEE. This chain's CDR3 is CASSPDPGTVGEETQYF. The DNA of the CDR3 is TGTGCCAGCAGCCCCGATCCCGGGACAGTCGGCGAAGAGACCCAGTACTTC.

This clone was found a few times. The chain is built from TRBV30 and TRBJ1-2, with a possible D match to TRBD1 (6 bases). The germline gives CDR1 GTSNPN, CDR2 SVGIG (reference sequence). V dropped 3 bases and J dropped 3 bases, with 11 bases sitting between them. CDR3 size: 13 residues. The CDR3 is CAWRWSGDYGYTF. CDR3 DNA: TGTGCCTGGAGATGGTCAGGGGACTATGGCTACACCTTC.

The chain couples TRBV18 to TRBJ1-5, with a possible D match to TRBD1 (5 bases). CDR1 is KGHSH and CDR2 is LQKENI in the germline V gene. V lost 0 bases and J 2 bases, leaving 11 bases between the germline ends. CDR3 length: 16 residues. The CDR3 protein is CASSPPLGVGNQPQHF. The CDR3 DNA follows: TGTGCCAGCTCACCACCGCTGGGGGTCGGCAATCAGCCCCAGCATTTT.

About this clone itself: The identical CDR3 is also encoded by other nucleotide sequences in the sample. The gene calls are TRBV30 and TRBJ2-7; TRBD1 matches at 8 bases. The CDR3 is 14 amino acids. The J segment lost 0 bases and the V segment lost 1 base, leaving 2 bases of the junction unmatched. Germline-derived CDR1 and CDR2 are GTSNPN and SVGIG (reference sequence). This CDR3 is CAWSGGTGSYEQYF. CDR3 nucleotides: TGTGCCTGGAGTGGAGGGACAGGCTCCTACGAGCAGTACTTC. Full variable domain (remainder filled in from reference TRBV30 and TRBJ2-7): SQTIHQWPATLVQPVGSPLSLECTVEGTSNPNLYWYRQAAGRGLQLLFYSVGIGQISSEVPQNLSASRPQDRQFILSSKKLLLSDSGFYLCAWSGGTGSYEQYFGPGTRLTVT.

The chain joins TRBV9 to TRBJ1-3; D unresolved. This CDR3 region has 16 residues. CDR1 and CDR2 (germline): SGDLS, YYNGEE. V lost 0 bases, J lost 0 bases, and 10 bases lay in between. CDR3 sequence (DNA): TGTGCCAGCAGCGTAGGGTCTGGAGGCTCTGGAAACACCATATATTTT. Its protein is CASSVGSGGSGNTIYF.

This chain's CDR3 is CASSLAGANEKLFF. The CDR3 bases are TGTGCCAGCAGCTTAGCGGGGGCTAATGAAAAACTGTTTTTT. The chain links TRBV7-6 to TRBJ1-4; D might be TRBD1 (5 bases). CDR3 length: 14 amino acids. V was clipped by 0 bases and J by 3 bases, with 5 bases between them. Germline V lookup: CDR1 SGHVS, CDR2 FNYEAQ.

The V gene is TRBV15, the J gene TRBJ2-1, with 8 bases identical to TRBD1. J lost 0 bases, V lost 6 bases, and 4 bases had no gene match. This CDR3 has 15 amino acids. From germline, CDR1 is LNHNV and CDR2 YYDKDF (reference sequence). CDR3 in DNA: TGTGCCACCAGGGTAGACAGGGGCTCCTACAATGAGCAGTTCTTC. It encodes CATRVDRGSYNEQFF.

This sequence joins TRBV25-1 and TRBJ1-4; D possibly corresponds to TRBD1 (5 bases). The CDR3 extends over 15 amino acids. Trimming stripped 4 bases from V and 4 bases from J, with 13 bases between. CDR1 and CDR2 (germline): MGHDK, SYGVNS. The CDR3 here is CASSALTAINEKLFF. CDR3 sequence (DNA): TGTGCCAGCAGTGCCCTGACAGCAATTAATGAAAAACTGTTTTTT.

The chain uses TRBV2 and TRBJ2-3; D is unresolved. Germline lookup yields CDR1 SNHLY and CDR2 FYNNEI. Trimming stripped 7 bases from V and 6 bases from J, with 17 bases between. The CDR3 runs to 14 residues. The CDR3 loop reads CASKVNPTRDTQYF. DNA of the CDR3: TGTGCCAGCAAGGTGAACCCGACCCGGGATACGCAGTATTTT.

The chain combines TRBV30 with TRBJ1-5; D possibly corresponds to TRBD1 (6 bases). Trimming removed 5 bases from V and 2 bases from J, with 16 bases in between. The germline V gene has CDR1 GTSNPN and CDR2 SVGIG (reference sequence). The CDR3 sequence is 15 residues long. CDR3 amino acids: CAWGGGGSGNQPQHF. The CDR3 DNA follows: TGTGCCTGGGGGGGCGGCGGAAGTGGCAATCAGCCCCAGCATTTT.

The CDR3 DNA is TGTGCCAGCAGCCCGACGGCTAGCACAGATACGCAGTATTTT. Its translation is CASSPTASTDTQYF. This chain uses TRBV11-3 with TRBJ2-3, with no clear D. The CDR3 is 14 residues long. Germline lookup yields CDR1 SGHNT and CDR2 YENEEA. V lost 5 bases and J 0 bases, leaving 9 bases between the germline ends.